This T cell receptor beta chain was sequenced in a study of shared clonotypes between healthy human individuals (dated by TCRdb to 2018 to 2020). Context from the whole study: The cohort comprised a couple of women and a few men aged 18 to 49 years. Per donor, leukapheresis produced somewhere between about 0.85 and 10 billion PBMCs. The study deeply sequenced blood TCR repertoires of five healthy adults to estimate repertoire size and the extent of clonotype sharing between individuals. To increase sequencing depth and limit assay-specific biases, TCR repertoire library preparation and sequencing were carried out by different laboratories using diverse techniques. Per donor, three plates each were used for CD4 naive and CD4 memory, two for CD8 naive, and one for CD8 memory. Overall study results and their limits: About 4.5% of naive CD4, approximately 3.7% of naive CD8, roughly 2.5% of memory CD4, and 0.35% to 0.4% of memory CD8 clonotypes were shared across four donors. Even with the large sequencing depth, rarefaction of the sorted-subset datasets indicated that sequencing was incomplete. Naive subsets generally had larger estimated clonotype richness than memory subsets. Clonotypes shared by all four sorted-subset donors showed higher generation probabilities than non-shared clonotypes. Because the study included a small number of donors, the genetic and exposure-history diversity represented was limited. Only blood was sampled, and tissue TCR repertoires likely differ from those in blood. Pairwise subsampling indicated that sequencing depth was expected to affect the degree of clonotype sharing among donors.

Using the deep immunoSEQ assay, TCR CDR3 regions were amplified from genomic DNA by multiplex PCR. Extracted genomic DNA from each cell subset was distributed evenly across all wells of several immunoSEQ 96-well plates, and each plate was treated as a replicate. For sorted subsets, roughly 190 ng of genomic DNA, equivalent to 25,000 to 35,000 T cell genomes, went into each replicate PCR. The purified libraries were quantified using a Qubit 3.0 fluorometer, sized with a Bioanalyzer 2100, and then quantified again using the KAPA Library Quantification kit. A separate single-read 150-cycle Illumina NextSeq 550 flow cell was used to sequence each immunoSEQ 96-well plate. The paper's data handling went like this. The immunoSEQ output contained only junctional sequences without quality scores, so filtering could not match that applied to full-length reads. Sequences were annotated with PyIR, a Python wrapper for IgBLAST v1.9, and V/J genes and CDR3 were assigned using IMGT germline references. Reads were removed for weak V/J assignments (E-value above 1e-6), missing CDR3, stop codons, out-of-frame junctions, or ambiguous translated residues. V3J clonotypes were defined by identical inferred V gene, J gene, and CDR3 amino acid sequence. Percentage overlap between repertoires was computed as shared unique clonotypes divided by the size of the smaller repertoire. Repertoire richness was assessed with RTK rarefaction, the Chao1 estimator, and Recon v2.1 estimates of unobserved clonotypes. Generation probabilities for all TCRbeta clonotypes obtained by the gDNA method from a handful of donors were computed using OLGA. The table comes from immuneACCESS by way of TCRdb, which keeps in-frame sequences with V and J called. Part of the clones is missing from these tables; in studies checked, under half for an unresolved V gene and the rest for unknown reasons. For V, J and clone size, that table is used; D and trimming come from the DNA. The sample yields about 1.1 million clones; approximately 80% were counted once. The ten biggest clones cover roughly 0.65% of the sample.

Comment on this clone: The antigen it binds to is not known. There are no base qualities to consult, and no much larger clone falls within one base.

Healthy HIV-negative adults with no recently reported acute infections or vaccinations were included as donors. Only Caucasian adults living in Nashville, Tennessee, USA were represented among the donors. Magnetic negative selection was used to enrich CD4+ T cells, after which naive cells were positively selected on CD45RA and the negative fraction became the memory subset. After blood collection by leukapheresis, PBMCs were isolated using Ficoll-Histopaque density gradient centrifugation and then cryopreserved in the vapor phase of liquid nitrogen. Analytical flow cytometry was used to check the purity and quantity of every magnetically sorted T cell population. Genomic DNA was isolated from every sorted fraction and measured by UV absorbance on a Nanodrop 2000c. The TCR was taken from a young man in good health. Some clones in this sample may be carry-over from other donors' samples. The sequenced sample was memory CD4+ T cells from PBMCs. Sample cell subset or site, as interpreted from the label and publication: CD45RA-negative fraction.

Here is the DNA: TGTGCCCCAGGCCGGGACCGTAGTAAAGATACGCAGTATTTT. It translates as CAPGRDRSKDTQYF. This receptor chain uses TRBV15 and TRBJ2-3; the D element could tentatively be TRBD1 or TRBD2, as 5 bases agree for each. Trimming takes 11 bases from V and 5 bases from J, and the germline ends sit 20 bases apart. CDR3 length: 14 amino acids, cysteine to phenylalanine. Only CDR3 DNA remains: 42 bases, in frame from the first base. The germline V gene (reference sequence) provides CDR1 LNHNV and CDR2 YYDKDF.